The clone carrying this TCR beta chain was counted only a few times. The antigen remains undetermined. The library was made from cDNA and included unique molecular identifiers. TCRdb fed the PCR reads into MiXCR, producing one record per CDR3 protein. The sample lists 750,000 to 950,000 distinct CDR3 sequences, about 50% occurring once. CDR3 length equals 14 residues. The V end lost 5 bases, the J end lost 7 bases, and 15 bases lay between the germline ends. The data belong to a study of post-analysis software for immune sequencing data. Study-wide results and limits: Five TRBV segments appeared more often in patients than in controls, and TRBV5-6, TRBV5-1 and TRBV20-1 were among these.

The origin of this receptor is a girl aged 5 to 17 with multiple sclerosis. The chain combines TRBV12-3 or TRBV12-4 with TRBJ2-1, with TRBD2 as a possible D gene (7 bases). The sequencing input was blood. CDR3 protein: CASSPRGRGNEQFF. CDR3 nucleotide sequence: TGTGCCAGCAGTCCACGTGGGAGGGGGAATGAGCAGTTCTTC.